The following is a T cell receptor beta chain sequence with its context. In its sample, this clone was seen a few times. Its cognate antigen has yet to be identified. Base qualities are not at hand, and no much larger clone is one base apart. Each donor gave one peripheral blood draw, about 110 mL on average, collected into heparinised tubes. A BD FACSAria II and a panel including CD45RO, CCR7, CD25, CD127, CD95 and CD27 were used to sort naive, central memory, regulatory and stem cell-like memory CD4+ T cells. Every sorted population had a purity above 95%. Right away, PBMCs were isolated by Lymphoprep density gradient centrifugation and were stained directly, with no culture step. So that batch effects would be minimized, each experiment stained and sorted samples in pairs, pairing one healthy donor with one patient. All of the isolated RNA was reverse transcribed with the High Capacity cDNA Reverse Transcription Kit, so expressed TCRB transcripts were sequenced. Deep immunoSEQ sequencing was performed on naive, central memory and regulatory T cell samples, with an average of about 3.6 million total reads per sample. Sorted cells were lysed in RLT buffer and RNA was extracted with DNase-treated RNeasy Micro or Mini kits, depending on cell number. To prevent cross-contamination, each cell subset was processed individually, whereas patient and healthy donor samples were processed jointly. TCRB sequences were amplified from cDNA with the immunoSEQ multiplex PCR, producing 87-bp fragments spanning the CDR3 region. Sequencing of the amplicons was performed on the Illumina HiSeq platform. As for how the authors treated the data: Synthetic template baselines were used to correct PCR bias computationally, reads within Hamming distance 2 were collapsed, and singletons that could not be merged were discarded. By aligning reads against IMGT, V, D and J genes, CDR3 length, and insertions or deletions at six rearrangement sites were assigned. Within each subset, clonotype counts were normalized to sorted cell number, and only after that were true diversity and Gini coefficients computed with the tcR R package. The overlap coefficient, calculated on TCRB nucleotide sequences, was used to quantify repertoire sharing. Out-of-frame TCRB sequences from naive cells were analyzed as a proxy for the pre-selection repertoire. TCRdb stores this immuneACCESS table with in-frame sequences only. Part of the clones is absent; in the studies checked, under half of the shortfall reflects unresolved V genes, and no reason is known for the rest. Clonal size and the V and J genes are those of that table, whereas D and trimming came from the DNA. The sample has 600,000 to 700,000 clones on record, around 15% of them singletons. The ten largest clones add up to approximately 0.021% of the sample.

The record originates from a study of beta chain features in type 1 diabetes (dated by TCRdb to between 2018 and 2020). Background for the entire study: Mean age, gender distribution, total cell number and subset yield did not differ between patients and healthy donors. A total of roughly 98,000,000 sorted cells were examined across all samples, and a strong correlation was observed between cell number per subset and RNA yield. The study compared TCRB repertoires of sorted circulating CD4+ T cell subsets between recently diagnosed type 1 diabetes patients and matched healthy donors. Whereas all 30 or so donors provided naive and central memory subsets, regulatory and stem cell-like memory subsets were isolated from just 8 patients and roughly 8 healthy donors.

Results and caveats for the whole study, not just this receptor: The naive, central memory and regulatory TCRB repertoires appeared to resemble one another more closely among patients than among healthy donors. Because cDNA rather than genomic DNA was sequenced, highly expressing activated cells could have been over-represented, although no difference in activation and CD3 levels was found between groups. Patients with type 1 diabetes made fewer insertions and deleted more nucleotides at VDJ recombination sites, implying thymic rearrangement abnormalities. Because small numbers of individuals were included in the HLA sub-analyses, any influence of HLA type on TCRB rearrangement was left unresolved. In all four CD4+ subsets, TCRB CDR3 length was moderately but significantly shorter in type 1 diabetes patients. PCR may preferentially amplify shorter templates, but because patient and control samples were amplified and corrected together, any resulting skew would affect both groups equally.

Material: naive CD4+ T cells from blood. Interpreted using the paper, the cell subset or site label stands for: true naive CD4+ T cells. This clonotype was obtained from a man between 18 and 29 years old with type 1 diabetes.

The CDR3 protein sequence reads: CASSLESPGANYGYTF. The nucleotides read TGTGCCAGCAGCTTAGAAAGTCCCGGCGCTAACTATGGCTACACCTTC. The chain links TRBV7-2 with TRBJ1-2; the D gene cannot be resolved reliably. The junction shows trimming of 1 base on V and 0 bases on J, plus 12 bases between the germline ends. The germline V gene sets CDR1 to SGHTA and CDR2 to FQGNSA. The CDR3 contains 16 residues, cysteine and phenylalanine counted. Only the CDR3 DNA stays, 48 bases, in frame from base 1.